This T cell receptor (beta chain) was identified in a study of blood T cells in healthy people across ages. General study points: CMV infection status of these donors was not known.

Next came a second PCR, run for about 6 to 12 cycles, which used a sample-barcoded 5' primer along with a J-beta primer mix. A minimum of 2.5 million CDR3-containing paired-end reads was obtained for each sample. Each CDR3 protein gets one entry after TCRdb re-called the 5' RACE reads with MiXCR. The repertoire holds 1.5 million to 2 million distinct CDR3 sequences, 28% seen once, with about 8% in the top ten. This clonotype has at least ten counts. Its cognate antigen is unknown. Germline loops: CDR1 SGHRS, CDR2 YFSETQ. The CDR3 is made up of 18 amino acids. V dropped 5 bases and J dropped 1; count of bases not matched to a gene: 12.

The receptor comes from a woman in her twenties or thirties in good health. The sequenced material came from blood. V and J are TRBV5-1 and TRBJ2-3; TRBD2 matches at 11 bases. The CDR3 is CASRRLDVAGGRTDTQYF. CDR3 nucleotides: TGCGCCAGCAGGAGATTGGATGTAGCGGGGGGGCGCACAGATACGCAGTATTTT.